Listed below are T cell receptor beta chains from one sample, sequenced in a study of blood T cell repertoires in COVID-19. The table came from immunoSEQ multiplex PCR; TCRdb's copy has only in-frame clones and leaves some out. The table has 350,000 to 450,000 clones, approximately 92% seen once. Sequencing was carried out using PBMCs or T cells enriched from blood (not recorded which). These receptors were taken from a man aged 25 to 45 who had recovered from COVID-19. CDR3s include the opening cysteine and the closing phenylalanine or tryptophan.

v_gene: TRBV25-1; j_gene: TRBJ1-1; CDR3aa: CASSEYGRNTEAFF
v_gene: TRBV4-1; j_gene: TRBJ2-3; CDR3aa: CASSQFRDSSTDTQYF
v_gene: TRBV10-3; j_gene: TRBJ2-1; CDR3aa: CAISRQENNEQFF
v_gene: TRBV5-6; j_gene: TRBJ1-3; CDR3aa: CASYSRPGNTIYF
v_gene: TRBV4-1; j_gene: TRBJ1-4; CDR3aa: CASSARDSKATNEKLFF
v_gene: TRBV28; j_gene: TRBJ1-3; CDR3aa: CASSLSGPRGNTIYF
v_gene: TRBV4-1; j_gene: TRBJ2-1; CDR3aa: CASSSRSGATYNEQFF
v_gene: TRBV28; j_gene: TRBJ1-5; CDR3aa: CASSLGQGNQPQHF
v_gene: TRBV3-1/TRBV3-2; j_gene: TRBJ2-3; CDR3aa: CASSRTSADTQYF
v_gene: TRBV4-2; j_gene: TRBJ1-1; CDR3aa: CASSQGPGTWTEAFF
v_gene: TRBV28; j_gene: TRBJ2-3; CDR3aa: CASRGELTGGERDTQYF
v_gene: TRBV2; j_gene: TRBJ2-5; CDR3aa: CASSVRQSETQYF
v_gene: TRBV7-9; j_gene: TRBJ1-1; CDR3aa: CASSLGWGENTEAFF
v_gene: TRBV5-5; j_gene: TRBJ1-6; CDR3aa: CASSLQGQGNSPLHF
v_gene: TRBV30; j_gene: TRBJ2-7; CDR3aa: CAWSVGGVMREQYF
v_gene: TRBV27; j_gene: TRBJ2-1; CDR3aa: CASSLWTSGITEQFF
v_gene: TRBV5-4; j_gene: TRBJ1-2; CDR3aa: CASSLDSYGYTF
v_gene: TRBV30; j_gene: TRBJ1-6; CDR3aa: CAWTPGTVLSSSYNSPLHF
v_gene: TRBV6-5; j_gene: TRBJ1-1; CDR3aa: CASSYSPTGNTEAFF
v_gene: TRBV13; j_gene: TRBJ2-7; CDR3aa: CASSIRRGGYEQYF
v_gene: TRBV13; j_gene: TRBJ2-5; CDR3aa: CASSPSGRAMTQYF
v_gene: TRBV7-9; j_gene: TRBJ1-6; CDR3aa: CASSPGTAHSPLHF
v_gene: TRBV2; j_gene: TRBJ2-1; CDR3aa: CASRSGGLWTSGIYNEQFF
v_gene: TRBV28; j_gene: TRBJ1-2; CDR3aa: CASSPTTGGYGYTF
v_gene: TRBV28; j_gene: TRBJ1-6; CDR3aa: CASRGQSSYNSPLHF
v_gene: TRBV5-1; j_gene: TRBJ1-2; CDR3aa: CASSRESDYGYTF
v_gene: TRBV28; j_gene: TRBJ1-2; CDR3aa: CASSTVEANYGYTF